One and the same sample provided the 20 T cell receptor beta chains below, sequenced in a study of cytomegalovirus exposure and HLA in healthy donors. The PCR ran on 60 Vbeta and 13 Jbeta primers. Clones were sequenced by immunoSEQ multiplex PCR, and TCRdb holds only the in-frame ones, with some missing. Counted here are tens of thousands of clones, around 79% occurring once; the ten biggest clones make up over 12%. Sequencing was done on a sample of PBMCs. The receptors were gathered from a woman aged 40 to 50 in good health and CMV-seropositive.

The V call is TRBV15, the J call TRBJ1-5; D possibly corresponds to TRBD1 (5 bases). This CDR3 comprises 16 residues. Germline V gene data show CDR1 as LNHNV and CDR2 as YYDKDF (reference sequence). V was clipped by 3 bases and J by 2 bases, with 14 bases between them. CDR3 amino acids: CATSRAGRVGNQPQHF. Here the CDR3 DNA reads TGTGCCACCAGCAGGGCGGGGCGCGTAGGCAATCAGCCCCAGCATTTT.

This chain links TRBV28 with TRBJ1-2; 9 nucleotides match TRBD1. This CDR3 has 13 amino acids. Trimming took 5 bases from V and 12 from J; bases not matched to a gene: 10. The germline V gene encodes CDR1 MDHEN and CDR2 SYDVKM. The CDR3 sequence: CASSQGGGQGNTF. In DNA, the CDR3 is TGTGCCAGCAGTCAAGGGGGCGGACAGGGGAACACCTTC.

This clone has a handful of counts. V is TRBV13 and J is TRBJ2-1, with 12 bases that match TRBD2. The CDR3 is 15 residues long. V shed 6 bases and J 10 bases; nucleotides not matched to a gene: 10. Germline V gene sequence: CDR1 PRHDT, CDR2 FYEKMQ (reference sequence). The CDR3 spells CASSLTSGRLREQFF. As DNA, the CDR3 is TGTGCCAGCAGTTTGACTAGCGGGAGACTCAGGGAGCAGTTCTTC.

This rearrangement joins TRBV11-2 to TRBJ1-1; 8 bases map to TRBD1. The trim removed 1 base at V and 1 base at J, leaving 2 bases unmatched. Germline values: CDR1 SGHAT, CDR2 FQNNGV. This CDR3 spans 15 amino acids. DNA of the CDR3: TGTGCCAGCAGCTTAGCGGGACAGGCGAACACTGAAGCTTTCTTT. As protein: CASSLAGQANTEAFF.

This clone has a handful of counts. The chain links TRBV7-9 to TRBJ2-5; 7 nucleotides line up with TRBD2. Judging by the DNA end, TRBJ2-7 fits better; the J call may be wrong. The germline CDR1 and CDR2 sequences are SEHNR and FQNEAQ (reference sequence). This CDR3 has 16 amino acids. The CDR3 bases are TGTGCCAGCAGCTTAGAATCCCAGGGAGGGTATTACGAGCAGTACTTC. Amino acid sequence: CASSLESQGGYYEQYF.

This chain uses TRBV7-6 with TRBJ2-6, with a weak D call TRBD1 (5 bases). Trimming cost V 2 bases and J 0 bases, with 8 bases left between them. The CDR3 is made up of 16 amino acids. Germline V gives CDR1 SGHVS, CDR2 FNYEAQ. The DNA of the CDR3 is TGTGCCAGCAGCTTAATAAGGGGCTCTGGGGCCAACGTCCTGACTTTC. Its protein is CASSLIRGSGANVLTF.

This chain joins TRBV29-1 and TRBJ2-5; 9 nucleotides align to TRBD1. J was trimmed by 7 bases and V by 6 bases; bases with no gene match: 9. This CDR3 spans 13 amino acids. The germline V gene encodes CDR1 SQVTM and CDR2 ANQGSEA. The CDR3 DNA reads as TGCAGCGTGGATGACAGGGGGTACATGACCCAGTACTTC. Its protein is CSVDDRGYMTQYF.

The chain uses TRBV4-3 and TRBJ2-1; D might be TRBD1 (6 bases). The CDR3 is made up of 15 amino acids. V lost 0 bases, J lost 7 bases, and 13 bases lay in between. Looked up from germline, CDR1 is LGHNA and CDR2 is YSLEER. The CDR3 DNA sequence: TGCGCCAGCAGCCAAGATTTGGGACAAAGGAATGAGCAGTTCTTC. Amino acids: CASSQDLGQRNEQFF.

This chain joins TRBV7-3 and TRBJ2-2; 7 bases are a match to TRBD2. V dropped 11 bases and J dropped 7; count of bases not matched to a gene: 7. Germline CDR1 reads SGHTA; CDR2 reads FQGTGA. The CDR3 contains 12 residues. CDR3 region: CAVGLVGGELFF. DNA for the CDR3: TGTGCCGTTGGACTAGTGGGCGGGGAGCTGTTTTTT. Complete variable domain (other parts from reference TRBV7-3 and TRBJ2-2): GAGVSQTPSNKVTEKGKYVELRCDPISGHTALYWYRQSLGQGPEFLIYFQGTGAADDSGLPNDRFFAVRPEGSVSTLKIQRTERGDSAVYLCAVGLVGGELFFGEGSRLTVL.

The chain couples TRBV28 to TRBJ2-7; D gene unclear. In germline, CDR1 is MDHEN, CDR2 SYDVKM. Trimming shortened V by 8 bases and J by 0 bases, and 8 bases separated the two germline ends. The CDR3 loop spans 12 amino acids. CDR3 sequence (DNA): TGTGCCAGCGCGGCAGACTCCTACGAGCAGTACTTC. This translates into CASAADSYEQYF. The full variable domain, in which reference TRBV28 and TRBJ2-7 provide the parts outside the CDR3, is DVKVTQSSRYLVKRTGEKVFLECVQDMDHENMFWYRQDPGLGLRLIYFSYDVKMKEKGDIPEGYSVSREKKERFSLILESASTNQTSMYLCASAADSYEQYFGPGTRLTVT.

The chain recombines TRBV15 with TRBJ1-4; 7 nucleotides agree with TRBD1. The junction had 6 bases not matched to a gene; V was cut back by 5 bases and J by 3 bases. Germline V CDR1 and CDR2: LNHNV, YYDKDF (reference sequence). The CDR3 runs to 15 residues. Here the CDR3 DNA reads TGTGCCACCAGCCCTCGGGACAGCTCTAATGAAAAACTGTTTTTT. Encoded protein: CATSPRDSSNEKLFF.

In this sample, this clone turned up a few times. J is TRBJ2-7 and V is TRBV7-9, with D possibly matching TRBD1 (5 bases). CDR3 length: 15 residues. With 1 base removed from V and 0 bases from J, the gap between germline ends came to 10 bases. Germline assignment: CDR1 SEHNR and CDR2 FQNEAQ (reference sequence). The CDR3 nucleotides are TGTGCCAGCAGCTTAGGTCCACAGGACTCCTACGAGCAGTACTTC. Its translation is CASSLGPQDSYEQYF.

The CDR3 coding sequence is TGTGCCAGCAGCTCGGGGGAGGGGAGGGCGTTCGGGGAGCTGTTTTTT. Its protein product is CASSSGEGRAFGELFF. This chain connects TRBV11-2 to TRBJ2-2; 7 nucleotides match TRBD2. CDR1 SGHAT and CDR2 FQNNGV come from the germline V gene. This CDR3 contains 16 residues. After removal of 4 bases from V and 7 bases from J, the junction contained 12 bases not matched to a gene.

Within the sample, this clone is large. The J gene is TRBJ2-4, the V gene TRBV9, with 7 bases that match TRBD2. Germline V gene sequence: CDR1 SGDLS, CDR2 YYNGEE. V lost 4 bases to trimming and J lost 5 bases; unmatched junction nucleotides: 6. There are 14 residues in the CDR3. In DNA form, the CDR3 reads TGTGCCAGCAGCAGGGGAGGGGCGGAAAACATTCAGTACTTC. It yields the protein CASSRGGAENIQYF.

The V gene is TRBV2, the J gene TRBJ2-5; possible D gene TRBD2, 5 bases. Germline V gene lookup returns CDR1 SNHLY and CDR2 FYNNEI. The CDR3 is 14 residues long. V was cut by 5 bases and J by 2 bases, with 12 bases left in between. CDR3 nucleotides: TGTGCCAGCAGTCCCAGCGGATTTCAAGAGACCCAGTACTTC. It is translated as CASSPSGFQETQYF.

The rearrangement uses TRBV20-1 and TRBJ1-1, with TRBD1 as a possible D gene (6 bases). The length of the CDR3 is 11 residues. The germline gives CDR1 DFQATT, CDR2 SNEGSKA (reference sequence). The CDR3 loop reads CSLYTGPQAFF. DNA for the CDR3: TGCAGCCTATACACAGGGCCACAAGCTTTCTTT.

The chain uses TRBV30 and TRBJ1-1; TRBD1 might be the D (5 bases). The V gene lost 5 bases and the J gene lost 1 base, with 11 bases spanning the gap. This CDR3 spans 13 amino acids. CDR1 is GTSNPN, CDR2 SVGIG, per germline (reference sequence). CDR3 in amino acids: CAWERQQNTEAFF. CDR3 bases: TGTGCCTGGGAAAGACAGCAGAACACTGAAGCTTTCTTT.

On this clone itself: At one end the junction does not follow the germline gene, possibly because of a read error. The gene calls are TRBV2 and TRBJ2-1; 7 positions match TRBD1. The germline CDR1 and CDR2 sequences are SNHLY and FYNNEI. This CDR3 spans 17 amino acids. The CDR3: CASTALGVGGLYNEQLF. The CDR3 DNA is TGTGCCAGCACCGCACTCGGGGTAGGGGGCCTCTACAATGAGCAGCTCTTC. Full variable domain (missing parts from reference TRBV2 and TRBJ2-1): EPEVTQTPSHQVTQMGQEVILRCVPISNHLYFYWYRQILGQKVEFLVSFYNNEISEKSEIFDDQFSVERPDGSNFTLKIRSTKLEDSAMYFCASTALGVGGLYNEQLFGPGTRLTVL.

This clone appeared once. The rearrangement links TRBV6-1 to TRBJ2-3; D may be TRBD2 (5 bases). The germline V gene encodes CDR1 MNHNS and CDR2 SASEGT. This CDR3 has 15 amino acids. With 2 bases removed from V and 2 bases from J, the gap between germline ends came to 11 bases. The CDR3: CASSEMAGFTDTQYF. The DNA of the CDR3 is TGTGCCAGCAGTGAAATGGCGGGCTTCACAGATACGCAGTATTTT.

J is TRBJ1-5 and V is TRBV2; D might be TRBD1 (5 bases). The germline V and J ends were trimmed by 5 bases and 9 bases, with 23 bases remaining between them. Germline assignment: CDR1 SNHLY and CDR2 FYNNEI. This CDR3 spans 16 amino acids. The CDR3 DNA reads as TGTGCCAGCAGTTCCCAGCGGGGGGGGACCCGTTTGCCCCAGCATTTT. This encodes CASSSQRGGTRLPQHF.